Listed below are T cell receptor beta chains from one sample, sequenced in a study of blood T cell repertoires in COVID-19. Libraries were prepared by immunoSEQ multiplex PCR; TCRdb keeps only in-frame clonotypes and omits some of them. The sample yields 250,000 or so clones, about 87% seen once. Sequenced material: peripheral blood. Source of these receptors: an older woman with COVID-19, enrolled during active disease. The CDR3 runs from the conserved cysteine through the conserved F or W. A D gene is named only where the DNA matches it firmly. Size tells how often a clone was seen (once, few, many) or the class of an expanded clone, and some rows leave it out.

J: TRBJ2-1; size: .; V: TRBV7-2; D: TRBD2; CDR3: CASSLFYSSGLTYNEQFF; DNA: TGTGCCAGCAGCTTATTTTATTCTAGCGGACTCACCTACAATGAGCAGTTCTTC
J: TRBJ2-3; size: .; V: TRBV24-1; D: .; CDR3: CATSERGEVTDTQYF; DNA: TGTGCCACCAGTGAGCGCGGAGAAGTCACAGATACGCAGTATTTT
J: TRBJ2-3; size: once; V: TRBV2; D: .; CDR3: CASSESLGAADTQYF; DNA: TGTGCCAGCAGTGAATCGTTGGGGGCGGCGGATACGCAGTATTTT
J: TRBJ2-7; size: .; V: TRBV6-5; D: .; CDR3: CASSYRRGIYEQYF; DNA: TGTGCCAGCAGTTATCGTAGAGGGATCTACGAGCAGTACTTC
J: TRBJ2-3; size: .; V: TRBV9; D: .; CDR3: CASSVDGHSTDTQYF; DNA: TGTGCCAGCAGCGTAGATGGGCATAGCACAGATACGCAGTATTTT
J: TRBJ2-7; size: .; V: TRBV7-9; D: TRBD2; CDR3: CASSSGLAGATYEQYF; DNA: TGTGCCAGCAGCTCTGGACTAGCGGGGGCTACCTACGAGCAGTACTTC
J: TRBJ1-5; size: once; V: TRBV6-2/TRBV6-3; D: TRBD1; CDR3: CASSSRPGQGSQPQHF; DNA: TGTGCCAGCAGTTCCCGACCGGGACAGGGAAGCCAGCCCCAGCATTTT
J: TRBJ1-2; size: .; V: TRBV3-1/TRBV3-2; D: .; CDR3: CASSPYGVGDGYTF; DNA: TGTGCCAGCAGCCCGTACGGTGTGGGAGATGGCTACACCTTC
J: TRBJ1-4; size: .; V: TRBV7-9; D: .; CDR3: CASSPTPVEKLFF; DNA: TGTGCCAGCAGCCCAACTCCGGTCGAAAAACTGTTTTTT
J: TRBJ2-7; size: .; V: TRBV6-1; D: TRBD2; CDR3: CASSEARRSSGRNYEQYF; DNA: TGTGCCAGCAGTGAAGCGAGGAGGTCTAGCGGGAGAAATTACGAGCAGTACTTC
J: TRBJ2-1; size: .; V: TRBV9; D: TRBD2; CDR3: CASSVGLLAGNNEQFF; DNA: TGTGCCAGCAGCGTAGGGTTACTAGCGGGAAACAATGAGCAGTTCTTC
J: TRBJ1-4; size: .; V: TRBV7-9; D: .; CDR3: CASSLVDTGFEKLFF; DNA: TGTGCCAGCAGCTTAGTGGATACAGGGTTTGAAAAACTGTTTTTT
J: TRBJ1-2; size: once; V: TRBV28; D: .; CDR3: CASSFPGKGFYGYTF; DNA: TGTGCCAGCAGTTTCCCCGGGAAGGGTTTCTATGGCTACACCTTC
J: TRBJ2-3; size: .; V: TRBV30; D: .; CDR3: CAWRLTSDTQYF; DNA: TGTGCCTGGCGACTCACGTCAGATACGCAGTATTTT
J: TRBJ2-1; size: .; V: TRBV27; D: .; CDR3: CASSFYPGDEQFF; DNA: TGTGCCAGCAGTTTCTACCCCGGGGATGAGCAGTTCTTC
J: TRBJ1-5; size: .; V: TRBV10-1; D: .; CDR3: CASSGHLNQPQHF; DNA: TGCGCCAGCAGTGGCCACTTAAATCAGCCCCAGCATTTT
J: TRBJ1-2; size: .; V: TRBV7-9; D: TRBD1; CDR3: CASSEQARGGYTF; DNA: TGTGCCAGCAGCGAACAGGCCAGGGGGGGCTACACCTTC